A selection of T cell receptor beta chains follows, all from one sample in a study of T cells in Graves' hyperthyroidism and ophthalmopathy. TCRdb fed the multiplex PCR reads into MiXCR, producing one record per CDR3 protein. The sample lists about 280,000 distinct CDR3 sequences; 25% to 30% were seen once. The sequenced material came from blood. The receptors originated from a man between 40 and 49 years old with Graves' hyperthyroidism that later progressed to Graves' ophthalmopathy. The CDR3 runs from the conserved cysteine through the conserved F or W. Clone sizes are given selectively: once, few, many, or a class where the clone is expanded.

many | TRBJ1-2 | TRBV30 | CAWRTGFYGYTF
many | TRBJ2-5 | TRBV6-2/TRBV6-3 | CASSPRGRGQETQYF
many | TRBJ1-1 | TRBV12-3/TRBV12-4 | CASSSPSLTEAFF
many | TRBJ1-1 | TRBV20-1 | CSARDPGLYLNTEAFF
few | TRBJ2-7 | TRBV12-3/TRBV12-4 | CASSFAHRYYEQYF
NA | TRBJ2-7 | TRBV6-2/TRBV6-3 | CASTPEGRLADAYEQYF
many | TRBJ1-5 | TRBV30 | CAWGPTGQPQHF
few | TRBJ2-7 | TRBV6-5 | CASSYPLGGDTLEQYF
many | TRBJ2-5 | TRBV9 | CASGDGQETQYF
few | TRBJ2-4 | TRBV11-2 | CASSSRVAKNIQYF
NA | TRBJ2-5 | TRBV11-3 | CASSSASRVQETQYF
few | TRBJ2-7 | TRBV11-1 | CASSSDGWSEEQYF
many | TRBJ2-5 | TRBV7-8 | CASSLVQGHQETQYF
many | TRBJ1-1 | TRBV4-1 | CASSQDLMNTEAFF
many | TRBJ2-1 | TRBV11-2 | CASSRQREGSNEQFF
many | TRBJ1-2 | TRBV12-3/TRBV12-4 | CASSEVYGYTF
many | TRBJ2-7 | TRBV12-3/TRBV12-4 | CASSLGSQVYSYEQYF